This TCR beta chain was identified during a study of tumor and adjacent non-tumor tissue in lung cancer. Regarding the study as a whole: Compared with tumor, normal lung showed significantly lower TCR diversity. Shorter survival was associated with higher TCR diversity in tumors.

This sample's RNA came from whole unsorted tissue. The CDR3 is 14 residues long. As for this clonotype: Antigen unknown. Given a much more abundant clone one base away, this may be a read error.

A modified ARM-PCR protocol with three rounds of nested PCR amplified TCRbeta. MiXCR, run by TCRdb on the multiplex PCR reads, gives a single entry per CDR3 protein. The sample records 120,000 or so distinct CDR3 sequences, around three fifths being singletons. The sequencing sample was made of lung tumor tissue. This receptor was identified in a man between 25 and 39 years old with non-small cell lung cancer. The chain couples TRBV12-3 or TRBV12-4 to TRBJ1-4; tentative D call: TRBD1 (5 bases). CDR3 region: CAISLQARGEKLFF. The CDR3 DNA follows: TGTGCCATCAGTTTACAGGCTCGGGGTGAAAAACTGTTTTTT.